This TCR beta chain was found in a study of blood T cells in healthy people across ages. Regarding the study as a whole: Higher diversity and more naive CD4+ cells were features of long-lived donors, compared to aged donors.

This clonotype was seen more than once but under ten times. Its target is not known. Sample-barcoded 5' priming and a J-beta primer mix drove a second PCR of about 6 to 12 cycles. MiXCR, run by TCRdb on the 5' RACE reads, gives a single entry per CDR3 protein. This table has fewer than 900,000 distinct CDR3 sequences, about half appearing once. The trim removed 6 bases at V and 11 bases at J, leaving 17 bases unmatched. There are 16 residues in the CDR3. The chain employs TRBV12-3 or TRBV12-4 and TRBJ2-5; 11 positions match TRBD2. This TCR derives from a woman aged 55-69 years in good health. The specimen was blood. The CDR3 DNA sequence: TGTGCCAGCAGATCCATCTCCGGGACTAGCGGCCTGGAGCAGTACTTC. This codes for CASRSISGTSGLEQYF.